One sample yielded the 3 T cell receptor beta chains listed below, sequenced in a study of cytomegalovirus exposure and HLA in healthy donors. Data came from immunoSEQ multiplex PCR; TCRdb stores just in-frame clones and leaves some out. The table has around 120,000 clones, more than 75% seen once. The sequencing sample was made of PBMCs. The source of these receptors is a woman aged 18-29 years in good health and CMV-seropositive.

This sequence joins TRBV30 and TRBJ1-5; TRBD1 matches at 7 bases. J lost 10 bases, V lost 2 bases, and 8 bases had no gene match. Germline-derived CDR1 and CDR2 are GTSNPN and SVGIG (reference sequence). The CDR3 length is 13 residues. CDR3 bases: TGTGCCTGGAGTCCACAGGGGTTTGGTCCCCAGCATTTT. Translated, it gives CAWSPQGFGPQHF. The full variable domain, with the rest looked up from reference TRBV30 and TRBJ1-5, is SQTIHQWPATLVQPVGSPLSLECTVEGTSNPNLYWYRQAAGRGLQLLFYSVGIGQISSEVPQNLSASRPQDRQFILSSKKLLLSDSGFYLCAWSPQGFGPQHFGDGTRLSIL.

This clone was observed a few times. The rearrangement links TRBV2 to TRBJ1-6; D uncertain. Germline assignment: CDR1 SNHLY and CDR2 FYNNEI. V shed 4 bases and J shed 0 bases, with 7 bases lying between them. CDR3 size: 15 residues. This CDR3 is CASSAVSSYNSPLHF. DNA for the CDR3: TGTGCCAGCAGTGCGGTTAGCTCCTATAATTCACCCCTCCACTTT.

The genes are TRBV9 and TRBJ2-2; 8 bases agree with TRBD1. This CDR3 has 16 amino acids. Germline-derived CDR1 and CDR2 are SGDLS and YYNGEE. V trimming: 4 bases; J trimming: 1 base; junction bases outside the gene matches: 6. CDR3 loop: CASSPNTGGNTGELFF. The CDR3 bases are TGTGCCAGCAGCCCGAATACAGGGGGGAACACCGGGGAGCTGTTTTTT.